The 30 T cell receptor beta chains in this list originate from one sample, sequenced in a study of cytomegalovirus exposure and HLA in healthy donors. The method was immunoSEQ multiplex PCR; TCRdb's version includes in-frame clones alone and lacks a portion of them. The sample consists of 200,000 to 250,000 clones, around 90% of them appearing once. Material for sequencing was PBMCs. These TCRs come from a woman between 18 and 29 years old in good health and CMV-seronegative.

The chain is built from TRBV28 and TRBJ1-2; D gene ambiguous. Germline values: CDR1 MDHEN, CDR2 SYDVKM. Trimming took 3 bases from V and 4 from J, leaving 6 bases between them. This CDR3 comprises 12 residues. As DNA, the CDR3 is TGTGCCAGCAGTTTGTTAGTCTATGGCTACACCTTC. Translating it yields CASSLLVYGYTF.

The chain's CDR3 is CASSPRGSGANVLTF. In DNA form, the CDR3 reads TGTGCCAGCAGCCCCAGGGGCTCTGGGGCCAACGTCCTGACTTTC. The rearrangement links TRBV5-4 to TRBJ2-6, with a weak D call TRBD1 (6 bases). The CDR3 has 15 amino acids. Trimming cost V 4 bases and J 0 bases, with 8 bases left between them. CDR1 and CDR2 from the germline V gene are SGHNT and YYREEE (reference sequence).

The gene calls are TRBV11-3 and TRBJ2-1; D is uncertain. This CDR3 spans 14 amino acids. Germline-derived CDR1 and CDR2 are SGHNT and YENEEA. Trimming cost V 1 base and J 7 bases, with 11 bases left between them. For the CDR3, the DNA is TGTGCCAGCAGCTTAGTGGCAGCGTCAAATGAGCAGTTCTTC. Protein sequence: CASSLVAASNEQFF. Full variable domain (rest looked up from reference TRBV11-3 and TRBJ2-1): EAGVVQSPRYKIIEKKQPVAFWCNPISGHNTLYWYLQNLGQGPELLIRYENEEAVDDSQLPKDRFSAERLKGVDSTLKIQPAELGDSAVYLCASSLVAASNEQFFGPGTRLTVL.

This chain connects TRBV5-1 to TRBJ1-2; TRBD1 agrees at 7 bases. The V and J ends lost 4 bases and 8 bases, in that order; junction bases with no gene match: 8. Germline CDR1 reads SGHRS; CDR2 reads YFSETQ. CDR3 size: 13 residues. DNA of the CDR3: TGCGCCAGCAGCCAAGACAGGGTTGGAGGCTACACCTTC. The encoded protein is CASSQDRVGGYTF.

The chain employs TRBV5-4 and TRBJ2-7, with 8 bases lining up with TRBD2. The ends lost 2 bases at V and 4 bases at J; junction bases unmatched: 11. CDR3 length equals 16 residues. Germline loops: CDR1 SGHNT, CDR2 YYREEE (reference sequence). This CDR3 reads CASSFFSREGQYEQYF. In DNA form, the CDR3 reads TGTGCCAGCAGCTTTTTTTCCCGGGAGGGCCAATACGAGCAGTACTTC.

The J gene is TRBJ2-1, the V gene TRBV28, with TRBD1 identical over 9 bases. This CDR3 spans 16 amino acids. CDR1 and CDR2 (germline): MDHEN, SYDVKM. Trimming cost V 2 bases and J 7 bases; bases outside gene matches: 9. CDR3 in amino acids: CASSLLDRGFRNEQFF. CDR3 coding DNA: TGTGCCAGCAGTTTACTCGACAGGGGGTTCCGGAATGAGCAGTTCTTC.

The V call is TRBV9, the J call TRBJ2-1; 9 nucleotides align to TRBD2. The germline V gene has CDR1 SGDLS and CDR2 YYNGEE. The CDR3 covers 16 residues. Germline trimming cut 0 bases from V and 12 bases from J; bases unmatched to any gene: 13. The CDR3 DNA follows: TGTGCCAGCAGCGTAGCTACTGGGGCTAGCGGGACGGTGCAGTTCTTC. Its translation is CASSVATGASGTVQFF.

The V gene is TRBV2, the J gene TRBJ2-1; 9 bases match TRBD1. Per the germline V gene, CDR1 is SNHLY and CDR2 is FYNNEI. Unmatched junction bases numbered 5, after V lost 3 bases and J lost 5 bases. The CDR3 has 15 amino acids. DNA of the CDR3: TGTGCCAGCAGTGAGGAGGGACAGGGACACAATGAGCAGTTCTTC. Its protein is CASSEEGQGHNEQFF.

The genes are TRBV6-5 and TRBJ2-7; weak D call: TRBD2 (5 bases). Trimming pared 2 bases from V and 6 bases from J, leaving 11 bases between. This CDR3 has 13 residues. Looked up from germline, CDR1 is MNHEY and CDR2 is SVGAGI. CDR3 protein: CASSYGLASEQYF. The DNA of the CDR3 is TGTGCCAGCAGTTACGGCCTAGCATCCGAGCAGTACTTC.

J is TRBJ2-7 and V is TRBV29-1; D may be TRBD2 (5 bases). The CDR3 is made up of 12 amino acids. Germline CDR1 SQVTM, CDR2 ANQGSEA. V lost 8 bases to trimming and J lost 4 bases, with 15 bases between them. The CDR3 sequence is CSTHSPGYEQYF. CDR3 in DNA: TGCAGCACCCACTCCCCGGGATACGAGCAGTACTTC.

This clone was counted between two and nine times. The chain uses TRBV6-1 and TRBJ1-5, with D possibly TRBD1 on 5 matching bases. Per germline, CDR1 MNHNS and CDR2 SASEGT. The length of the CDR3 is 14 residues. Between the trimmed V and J ends, which lost 5 bases and 1 base, there was a span of 9 bases. CDR3 sequence reads: CASSSGSSNQPQHF. The CDR3 DNA follows: TGTGCCAGCAGTTCAGGGTCAAGCAATCAGCCCCAGCATTTT.

This clone occurred a few times. The V gene is TRBV5-6, the J gene TRBJ2-7, with 7 bases matching TRBD1. Germline CDR1 and CDR2: SGHDT and YYEEEE. This CDR3 contains 14 residues. J was trimmed by 4 bases and V by 4 bases; bases with no gene match: 8. Here the CDR3 reads CASSPNDRAYEQYF. The CDR3 region has the DNA TGTGCCAGCAGCCCGAACGACAGGGCTTACGAGCAGTACTTC.

The chain couples TRBV15 to TRBJ2-7; D may be TRBD2 (6 bases). The CDR3 runs to 15 residues. Trimming took off 5 bases at V and 2 bases at J, with 16 bases between the two ends. CDR1 is LNHNV, CDR2 YYDKDF, per germline (reference sequence). CDR3 residues: CATSLERARTYEQYF. Here the CDR3 DNA reads TGTGCCACCAGCTTAGAGCGGGCCCGAACCTACGAGCAGTACTTC.

The chain is built from TRBV25-1 and TRBJ2-1; no reliable D call. Germline values: CDR1 MGHDK, CDR2 SYGVNS. CDR3 length: 13 residues. The ends were cut back, 4 bases at V and 3 bases at J, with 7 bases in the middle. The CDR3 loop reads CASSVPNYNEQFF. The CDR3 DNA follows: TGTGCCAGCAGTGTTCCCAACTACAATGAGCAGTTCTTC.

The V and J genes are TRBV5-5 and TRBJ2-7; 8 bases match TRBD1. Trimming took 0 bases from V and 6 from J; bases not matched to a gene: 11. The germline gives CDR1 SGHKS, CDR2 YYEKEE (reference sequence). The CDR3 consists of 16 residues. The DNA for the CDR3 is TGTGCCAGCAGCTTGGTTCCAGGGGGCAGTGGACTCGAGCAGTACTTC. Protein: CASSLVPGGSGLEQYF.

The rearrangement links TRBV15 to TRBJ1-1, with 9 bases lining up with TRBD1. Germline V CDR1 and CDR2: LNHNV, YYDKDF (reference sequence). The CDR3 totals 14 residues. J lost 11 bases, V lost 4 bases, and 11 bases had no gene match. The CDR3 region is CATSTKTGGVKAFF. DNA for the CDR3: TGTGCCACCAGCACTAAGACAGGGGGGGTGAAGGCTTTCTTT.

The gene calls are TRBV30 and TRBJ2-1, with 14 nucleotides matching TRBD2. CDR3 length: 15 residues. Germline V gives CDR1 GTSNPN, CDR2 SVGIG (reference sequence). Trimming at V came to 3 bases and at J to 9 bases, leaving 7 bases not matched to a gene. The CDR3 protein is CAWSSTSGRVVEQFF. The CDR3 coding sequence is TGTGCCTGGAGCTCGACTAGCGGGAGGGTAGTTGAGCAGTTCTTC.

This clone was seen ten or more times. This chain links TRBV7-2 with TRBJ1-5; D gene ambiguous. CDR1 is SGHTA, CDR2 FQGNSA, per germline. Trimming took 1 base from V and 0 from J, leaving 7 bases between them. This CDR3 comprises 15 residues. CDR3 sequence: CASSLGTVSNQPQHF. In nucleotides, the CDR3 is TGTGCCAGCAGCTTAGGAACAGTTAGCAATCAGCCCCAGCATTTT.

This clone has a handful of counts. The chain links TRBV28 to TRBJ1-5; D call uncertain. This CDR3 is 14 amino acids long. Between the trimmed V and J ends, which lost 5 bases and 3 bases, there was a span of 11 bases. Per germline, CDR1 MDHEN and CDR2 SYDVKM. CDR3 DNA: TGTGCCAGCAGTCAAGGCGGGTCCAATCAGCCCCAGCATTTT. This sequence encodes CASSQGGSNQPQHF.

V and J are TRBV7-9 and TRBJ2-7; D may be TRBD2 (6 bases). Germline V gene lookup returns CDR1 SEHNR and CDR2 FQNEAQ (reference sequence). This CDR3 contains 16 residues. Trimming pared 5 bases from V and 4 bases from J, leaving 21 bases between. The CDR3 region is CASSPRGGAELYEQYF. CDR3 in DNA: TGTGCCAGCAGCCCCAGAGGCGGGGCCGAACTTTACGAGCAGTACTTC.

This chain links TRBV5-1 with TRBJ1-1; the match to TRBD1 covers 9 bases. CDR1 is SGHRS, CDR2 YFSETQ, per germline. The V segment lost 3 bases and the J segment 2 bases; nucleotides outside the gene matches: 5. This CDR3 spans 15 amino acids. CDR3 nucleotide sequence: TGCGCCAGCAGCTACAGGACAGGGGAAAACACTGAAGCTTTCTTT. Translated: CASSYRTGENTEAFF. Complete variable domain (other parts from reference TRBV5-1 and TRBJ1-1): KAGVTQTPRYLIKTRGQQVTLSCSPISGHRSVSWYQQTPGQGLQFLFEYFSETQRNKGNFPGRFSGRQFSNSRSEMNVSTLELGDSALYLCASSYRTGENTEAFFGQGTRLTVV.

The chain recombines TRBV11-2 with TRBJ2-1; perhaps TRBD2 as D (6 bases). Germline CDR1 reads SGHAT; CDR2 reads FQNNGV. Trimming removed 5 bases from V and 4 bases from J, with 12 bases in between. CDR3 size: 14 residues. As DNA, the CDR3 is TGTGCCAGCAGCCCCCGGGACTTTTACAATGAGCAGTTCTTC. As protein: CASSPRDFYNEQFF.

The chain has TRBV15 and TRBJ1-1, with a possible D match to TRBD1 (6 bases). This CDR3 is built from 15 residues. Germline V CDR1 and CDR2: LNHNV, YYDKDF (reference sequence). Trimming left V 1 base short and J 3 bases short, with 12 bases between. The DNA for the CDR3 is TGTGCCACCAGCAGAGTGGGGGCGTTTGACACTGAAGCTTTCTTT. This encodes CATSRVGAFDTEAFF.

The chain links TRBV4-1 to TRBJ2-2; 10 bases are a match to TRBD2. This CDR3 has 19 amino acids. Germline V gene data show CDR1 as MGHRA and CDR2 as YSYEKL. Trimming at V came to 1 base and at J to 1 base, leaving 9 bases not matched to a gene. The chain's CDR3 is CASSQVFPRLAGNTGELFF. DNA of the CDR3: TGCGCCAGCAGCCAAGTCTTTCCACGACTAGCGGGGAACACCGGGGAGCTGTTTTTT.

The chain employs TRBV25-1 and TRBJ2-5; possible D gene TRBD1, 7 bases. Per the germline V gene, CDR1 is MGHDK and CDR2 is SYGVNS. The CDR3 has 15 residues. V was trimmed by 1 base and J by 5 bases, leaving 14 bases between them. The CDR3, as DNA: TGTGCCAGCAGTGAATTTCGTCAGGGGGGTGAGACCCAGTACTTC. Translating it yields CASSEFRQGGETQYF.

The chain joins TRBV5-8 to TRBJ1-2; 9 bases are a match to TRBD1. The CDR3 has 15 amino acids. Germline V gene sequence: CDR1 SGHTS, CDR2 YDEGEE. The J segment lost 4 bases and the V segment lost 3 bases, leaving 7 bases of the junction unmatched. The CDR3 here is CASSSRTGVGYGYTF. The CDR3, as DNA: TGTGCCAGCAGCTCCAGGACAGGGGTTGGCTATGGCTACACCTTC. The whole variable domain, filled in from reference TRBV5-8 and TRBJ1-2, reads EAGVTQSPTHLIKTRGQQATLRCSPISGHTSVYWYQQALGLGLQFLLWYDEGEERNRGNFPPRFSGRQFPNYSSELNVNALELEDSALYLCASSSRTGVGYGYTFGSGTRLTVV.

The chain is built from TRBV7-9 and TRBJ2-2; D is perhaps TRBD1 (6 bases). The CDR3 is 16 amino acids. Trimming left V 10 bases short and J 4 bases short, with 22 bases between. CDR1 is SEHNR and CDR2 is FQNEAQ in the germline V gene (reference sequence). The chain's CDR3 is CATADGRGSGTGELFF. In nucleotides, the CDR3 is TGTGCCACCGCGGATGGAAGGGGGAGTGGCACCGGGGAGCTGTTTTTT.

This clone was picked up one time. The chain carries TRBV10-3 and TRBJ2-1; TRBD2 aligns across 9 bases. Germline values: CDR1 ENHRY, CDR2 SYGVKD. The CDR3 is 18 residues long. V lost 3 bases and J lost 2; bases outside the gene matches: 11. CDR3 region: CAISDLTPGTSPYNEQFF. The CDR3 nucleotides read TGTGCCATCAGTGACCTAACCCCCGGGACTAGCCCCTACAATGAGCAGTTCTTC.

The gene calls are TRBV5-1 and TRBJ2-7; 9 nucleotides line up with TRBD1. The CDR3 is made up of 15 amino acids. After removal of 3 bases from V and 7 bases from J, the junction contained 11 bases not matched to a gene. The V gene's germline CDR1 is SGHRS and CDR2 YFSETQ. CDR3 nucleotide sequence: TGCGCCAGCAGCTCCCCGGACAGGGGAGTACTGGAGCAGTACTTC. The encoded protein is CASSSPDRGVLEQYF.

Note on this clone: The junction shows a germline mismatch at one end, possibly a read error. V usage is TRBV19 and J usage is TRBJ2-1, with D possibly TRBD2 on 6 matching bases. The CDR3 sequence is 13 residues long. Germline-derived CDR1 and CDR2 are LNHDA and SQIVND (reference sequence). CDR3 sequence: CASSIAGYSEQFF. CDR3 nucleotide sequence: TGTGCCAGTAGTATTGCGGGATACAGTGAGCAGTTCTTC.